Described below is a single T cell receptor (beta chain) sequence and its context. The data originate from a study of T cell changes during pregnancy in multiple sclerosis. This table comes from immunoSEQ multiplex PCR, and its TCRdb copy is limited to in-frame clones, with some not included. The table shows 65,000 to 85,000 clones, with about 94% occurring only once. Germline-derived CDR1 and CDR2 are SGHRS and YFSETQ. The CDR3 sequence is 15 residues long. V lost 4 bases and J lost 0, with 12 bases in between. V usage is TRBV5-1 and J usage is TRBJ2-3; D ambiguous. Sequencing was performed on peripheral blood, taken in the second trimester of pregnancy. This sequence was found in a female donor in good health, enrolled as a control in a pregnancy study. The CDR3 region has the DNA TGCGCCAGCAGCCTTTCGAGTGCTAGCACAGATACGCAGTATTTT. Its translation: CASSLSSASTDTQYF.